This is a list of T cell receptor beta chains from one sample in a study of post-analysis software for immune sequencing data. One entry per CDR3 protein, called by TCRdb with MiXCR from the PCR reads. The table records around 190,000 distinct CDR3 sequences, around 29% of them present only once. The sequencing sample was made of blood. These TCRs come from a girl between 2 and 17 years old with multiple sclerosis. CDR3s include the opening cysteine and the closing phenylalanine or tryptophan. D genes are given only for firm matches. Where a row states a size, it is once, few, many or the class of an expanded clone; other rows omit it.

>.|TRBV11-2|TRBD1|TRBJ1-6
TGTGCCAGCAGCATAACAGGGGAGAATTCACCCCCCCACTTT
CASSITGENSPPHF
>.|TRBV29-1|TRBD1|TRBJ1-2
TGCAGCGTTGAAGAACAGGGGGCCCGTGGCTACACCTTC
CSVEEQGARGYTF
>.|TRBV28|.|TRBJ1-5
TGTGCCAGCAGCCTCGGCGGGGCGGGGAACTATGCGGATCAGCCCCAGCATTTT
CASSLGGAGNYADQPQHF
>many|TRBV11-2|TRBD2|TRBJ2-3
TGTGCCAGCTTGTCGTTGGTAGCGGGAAACACAGATACGCAGTATTTT
CASLSLVAGNTDTQYF
>.|TRBV20-1|.|TRBJ1-2
TGCAGTGCCGGCTGGGTTAGCTATGGCTACACCTTC
CSAGWVSYGYTF
>few|TRBV12-3/TRBV12-4|.|TRBJ2-5
TGTGCCAGCAGATGGGACGGGCGCCAAGAGACCCAGTACTTC
CASRWDGRQETQYF
>many|TRBV20-1|.|TRBJ2-1
TGCAGTGCTTGGCCCTCACGCGGGCCAATGGAGCAGTTCTTC
CSAWPSRGPMEQFF
>many|TRBV18|.|TRBJ2-5
TGTGCCAGCTCACCGGCCGGAAGTTTGGGGACCCAGTACTTC
CASSPAGSLGTQYF
>few|TRBV20-1|.|TRBJ1-1
TGCAGTGCTGGGAGGGGTGGCACTGAAGCTTTCTTT
CSAGRGGTEAFF
>.|TRBV19|.|TRBJ1-5
TGTGCCAGTAGTATTGTGGATCAGCCCCAGCATTTT
CASSIVDQPQHF
>.|TRBV6-2/TRBV6-3|.|TRBJ2-1
TGTGCCAGCAGTTACTCACCCATGGGGGACAATGAGCAGTTCTTC
CASSYSPMGDNEQFF
>many|TRBV20-1|.|TRBJ1-2
TGCAGTGCTAGTTTGGGCGGGGAGCGGAACTATGGCTACACCTTC
CSASLGGERNYGYTF
>many|TRBV28|.|TRBJ2-5
TGTGCCAGCAGTCCTCTTGGACGCGGAGGGGAGACCCAGTACTTC
CASSPLGRGGETQYF
>.|TRBV20-1|TRBD1|TRBJ1-4
TGCAGTGCTAGGGTACCGGGACAGGGGTTTAATGAAAAACTGTTTTTT
CSARVPGQGFNEKLFF
>many|TRBV20-1|.|TRBJ2-5
TGCAGTGCTAGTTGTTGGCCGGACCAAGAGACCCAGTACTTC
CSASCWPDQETQYF
>many|TRBV7-6|.|TRBJ2-7
TGTGCCAGCAGCTCCCCTTGGGCAAGACGACCCTACGAGCAGTACTTC
CASSSPWARRPYEQYF
>.|TRBV12-3/TRBV12-4|.|TRBJ2-3
TGTGCCAGCAGCGGGGGCCGGCGGACAGATGCGCAGTATTTT
CASSGGRRTDAQYF
>many|TRBV29-1|.|TRBJ2-3
TGCAGCGCTCGACGGGGACCAGATACGCAGTATTTT
CSARRGPDTQYF
>.|TRBV28|.|TRBJ2-1
TGTGCCACCGTCCCCACTAGTTTCAATGAGCAGTTCTTC
CATVPTSFNEQFF
>.|TRBV5-5|TRBD1|TRBJ2-2
TGTGCCAGCAGCTTGGTAGGGACAGGGACGAACACCGGGGAGCTGTTTTTT
CASSLVGTGTNTGELFF
>few|TRBV6-2/TRBV6-3|.|TRBJ2-7
TGTGCCAGCAGTTACTGGGCGGTAAACCCCTCCGAGCAGTACTTC
CASSYWAVNPSEQYF
>many|TRBV6-5|TRBD1|TRBJ2-7
TGTGCCAGCAGAGGGACAGGGAAATACGAGCAGTACTTC
CASRGTGKYEQYF
>few|TRBV5-1|.|TRBJ1-1
TGCGCCAGCAGCTTGATCGTGGGGGCTATGAACACTGAAGCTTTCTTT
CASSLIVGAMNTEAFF
>.|TRBV28|.|TRBJ1-6
TGTGCCAGCCTGACGGGAGGTAATTCACCCCTCCACTTT
CASLTGGNSPLHF
>many|TRBV5-1|.|TRBJ2-1
TGCGCCAGCAGCTTTGAGGGGGGGTACAATGAGCAGTTCTTC
CASSFEGGYNEQFF
>.|TRBV2|.|TRBJ1-4
TGTGCCAGCAGTGAAGGGGCTGAAAAACTGTTTTTT
CASSEGAEKLFF
>few|TRBV29-1|TRBD2|TRBJ2-3
TGCAGCGTTGAACGGGGGAGCGGGAGAGATACGCAGTATTTT
CSVERGSGRDTQYF
>.|TRBV11-2|TRBD2|TRBJ2-3
TGTGCCAGCAGCCCACGCTTGACTAGCGGGGGGCAAGCTGCTAGCACAGATACGCAGTATTTT
CASSPRLTSGGQAASTDTQYF
>.|TRBV6-2/TRBV6-3|.|TRBJ2-5
TGTGCCAGCGCACCGGATTACGGGCCGGAGACCCAGTACTTC
CASAPDYGPETQYF
>few|TRBV7-2|.|TRBJ2-2
TGTGCCAGCAGCTTAGGGAGACACAACACCGGGGAGCTGTTTTTT
CASSLGRHNTGELFF
>.|TRBV7-2|.|TRBJ1-2
TGTGCCAGCAGCTTGGGGGACACAGCGACCGCTGGCTACACCTTC
CASSLGDTATAGYTF
>few|TRBV2|TRBD1|TRBJ1-5
TGTGCCAGCAGTGAAGGGGACAGTAGGCATCAGCCCCAGCATTTT
CASSEGDSRHQPQHF